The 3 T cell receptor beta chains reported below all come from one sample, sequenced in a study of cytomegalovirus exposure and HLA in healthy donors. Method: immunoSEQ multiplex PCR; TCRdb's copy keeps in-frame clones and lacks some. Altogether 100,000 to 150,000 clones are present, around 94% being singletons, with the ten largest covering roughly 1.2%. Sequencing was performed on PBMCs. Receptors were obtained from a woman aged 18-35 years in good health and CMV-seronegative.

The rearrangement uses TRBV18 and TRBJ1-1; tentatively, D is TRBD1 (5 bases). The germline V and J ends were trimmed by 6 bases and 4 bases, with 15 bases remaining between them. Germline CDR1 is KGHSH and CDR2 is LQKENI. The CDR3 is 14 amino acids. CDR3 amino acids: CASSPRGEGTEAFF. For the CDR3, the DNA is TGTGCCAGCTCTCCCCGGGGGGAAGGCACTGAAGCTTTCTTT.

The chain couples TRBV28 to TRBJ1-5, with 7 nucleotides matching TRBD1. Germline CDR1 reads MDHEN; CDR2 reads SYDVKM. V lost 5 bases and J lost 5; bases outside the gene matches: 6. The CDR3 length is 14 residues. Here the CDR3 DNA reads TGTGCCAGCAGTAACACAGGGGTTTATCAGCCCCAGCATTTT. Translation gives CASSNTGVYQPQHF.

The CDR3 DNA follows: TGTGCCTGGGGACGGCGGGGGAAAGGAAACACCATATATTTT. Translation: CAWGRRGKGNTIYF. The chain is built from TRBV30 and TRBJ1-3, with a possible D match to TRBD1 (5 bases). With 5 bases removed from V and 4 bases from J, the gap between germline ends came to 15 bases. There are 14 residues in the CDR3. From germline, CDR1 is GTSNPN and CDR2 SVGIG (reference sequence). Filled out from reference TRBV30 and TRBJ1-3, the complete variable domain reads SQTIHQWPATLVQPVGSPLSLECTVEGTSNPNLYWYRQAAGRGLQLLFYSVGIGQISSEVPQNLSASRPQDRQFILSSKKLLLSDSGFYLCAWGRRGKGNTIYFGEGSWLTVV.